This T cell receptor beta chain was profiled in a study of graft-versus-host responses after intestinal transplantation. The wider study: Anti-thymocyte globulin induction, then tacrolimus and steroids for two to four years, went to all recipients.

Sequencing was performed with immunoSEQ multiplex PCR; in TCRdb, only in-frame clones are kept and a portion is missing. Of under 25,000 clones in the sample, roughly nine tenths were seen once. J was trimmed by 7 bases and V by 4 bases; bases with no gene match: 5. CDR1 and CDR2 (germline): PRHDT, FYEKMQ (reference sequence). The length of the CDR3 is 14 residues. The receptor was isolated from a human patient who received an intestinal transplant, so some T cells may come from the graft donor. The rearrangement joins TRBV13 to TRBJ1-2; 11 nucleotides align to TRBD1. The source was PBMCs, collected about 240 days after intestinal transplant. The CDR3 reads CASSSGQGVGGYTF. The CDR3 DNA follows: TGTGCCAGCAGCTCGGGACAGGGGGTCGGTGGCTACACCTTC.